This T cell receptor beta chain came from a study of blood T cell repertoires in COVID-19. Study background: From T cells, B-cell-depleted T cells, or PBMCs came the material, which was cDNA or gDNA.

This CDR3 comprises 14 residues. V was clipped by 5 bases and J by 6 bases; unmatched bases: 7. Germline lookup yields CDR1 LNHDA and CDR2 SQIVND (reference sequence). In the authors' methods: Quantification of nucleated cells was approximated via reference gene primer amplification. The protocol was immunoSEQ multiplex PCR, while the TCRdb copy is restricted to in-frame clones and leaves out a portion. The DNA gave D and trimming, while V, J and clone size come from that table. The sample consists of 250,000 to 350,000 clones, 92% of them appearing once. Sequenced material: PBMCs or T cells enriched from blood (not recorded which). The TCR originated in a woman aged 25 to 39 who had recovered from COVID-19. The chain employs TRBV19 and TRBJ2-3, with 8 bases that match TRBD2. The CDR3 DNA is TGTGCCAGTAGTCTCCGGACTAGCAGGGATACGCAGTATTTT. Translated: CASSLRTSRDTQYF.